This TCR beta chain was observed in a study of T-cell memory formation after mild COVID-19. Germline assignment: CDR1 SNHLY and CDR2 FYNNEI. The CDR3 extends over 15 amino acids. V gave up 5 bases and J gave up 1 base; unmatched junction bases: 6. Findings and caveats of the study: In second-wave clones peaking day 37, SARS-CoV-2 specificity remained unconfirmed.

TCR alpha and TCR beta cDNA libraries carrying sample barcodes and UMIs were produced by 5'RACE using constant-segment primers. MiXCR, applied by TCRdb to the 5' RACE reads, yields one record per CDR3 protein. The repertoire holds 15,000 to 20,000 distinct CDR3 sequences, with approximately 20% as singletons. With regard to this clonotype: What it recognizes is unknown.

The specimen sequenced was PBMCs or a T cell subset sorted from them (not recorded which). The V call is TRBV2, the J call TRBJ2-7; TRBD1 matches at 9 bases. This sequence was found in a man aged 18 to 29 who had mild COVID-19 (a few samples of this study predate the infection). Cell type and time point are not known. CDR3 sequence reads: CASSLPGQGSYEQYF. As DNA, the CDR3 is TGTGCCAGCAGTCTACCGGGACAGGGTTCCTACGAGCAGTACTTC.